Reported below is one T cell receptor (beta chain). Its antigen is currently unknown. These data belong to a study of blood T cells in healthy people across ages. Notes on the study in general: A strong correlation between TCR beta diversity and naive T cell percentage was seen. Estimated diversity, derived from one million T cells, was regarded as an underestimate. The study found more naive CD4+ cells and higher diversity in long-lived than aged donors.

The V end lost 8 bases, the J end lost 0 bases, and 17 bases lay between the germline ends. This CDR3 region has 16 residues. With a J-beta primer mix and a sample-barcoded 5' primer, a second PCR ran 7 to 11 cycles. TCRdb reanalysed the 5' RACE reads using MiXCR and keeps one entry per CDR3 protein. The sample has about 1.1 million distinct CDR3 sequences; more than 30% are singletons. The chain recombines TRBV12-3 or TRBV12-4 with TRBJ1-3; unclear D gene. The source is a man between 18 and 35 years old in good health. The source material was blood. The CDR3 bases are TGTGCCAGCTCGGTGGCAGCTCCCTACTCTGGAAACACCATATATTTT. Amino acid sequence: CASSVAAPYSGNTIYF.